These 17 T cell receptor beta chains were all obtained from the same sample, sequenced in a study of T cell responses to AZD1222 COVID-19 vaccine. Data came from immunoSEQ multiplex PCR; TCRdb stores just in-frame clones and leaves some out. The data contain some 42,000 clones, around 80% of them singletons. This specimen consisted of peripheral blood, obtained 28 days after the second AZD1222 dose. These receptors were taken from an adult who received the AZD1222 COVID-19 vaccine.

V and J are TRBV15 and TRBJ1-1; D is unresolved. CDR3 length equals 13 residues. V dropped 0 bases and J dropped 5 bases, with 7 bases sitting between them. CDR1 and CDR2 (germline): LNHNV, YYDKDF (reference sequence). In nucleotides, the CDR3 is TGTGCCACCAGCAGAGACGGCGGGACTGAAGCTTTCTTT. Its protein product is CATSRDGGTEAFF.

The rearrangement joins TRBV7-9 to TRBJ2-7; a weak D match, TRBD2 (6 bases). The V end was cut by 5 bases, the J end by 0 bases, with 11 bases between. The CDR3 extends over 14 amino acids. CDR1 is SEHNR and CDR2 is FQNEAQ in the germline V gene (reference sequence). This CDR3 reads CASSPRDSSYEQYF. DNA for the CDR3: TGTGCCAGCAGCCCAAGGGACTCCTCCTACGAGCAGTACTTC.

The chain uses TRBV6-2 or TRBV6-3 and TRBJ2-2; 9 bases are a match to TRBD1. V shed 6 bases, J shed 5 bases, and the junction held 7 bases outside the gene matches. Germline loops: CDR1 MNHEY, CDR2 SVGEGT. CDR3 size: 15 residues. In DNA, the CDR3 is TGTGCCAGCAGCCCTACCGGGACAGGGACCGGGGAGCTGTTTTTT. Protein: CASSPTGTGTGELFF.

The chain uses TRBV27 and TRBJ2-1, with D perhaps assigned TRBD1 or TRBD2 (6 bases each). In germline, CDR1 is MNHEY, CDR2 SMNVEV (reference sequence). V was shortened by 3 bases and J by 6 bases, with 12 bases between the two germline ends. CDR3 length: 14 amino acids. CDR3 sequence (DNA): TGTGCCAGCAGTTTCGGGGGCCTTCCCAATGAGCAGTTCTTC. It specifies CASSFGGLPNEQFF.

V usage is TRBV9 and J usage is TRBJ1-3; tentative D call: TRBD1 (6 bases). CDR1 and CDR2 from the germline V gene are SGDLS and YYNGEE. V was pared by 4 bases and J by 4 bases, with 12 bases between. The CDR3 length is 14 residues. The CDR3 DNA reads as TGTGCCAGCAGCCAAGGGGGTACCGGAAACACCATATATTTT. Amino acids: CASSQGGTGNTIYF.

This chain links TRBV7-2 with TRBJ2-3, with D uncertain. The germline gives CDR1 SGHTA, CDR2 FQGNSA. The CDR3 covers 13 residues. The V end lost 0 bases, the J end lost 8 bases, and 9 bases lay between the germline ends. The CDR3 loop is CASSLAVDGTQYF. In DNA, the CDR3 is TGTGCCAGCAGCTTAGCTGTGGATGGTACGCAGTATTTT.

The chain has TRBV14 and TRBJ2-3; perhaps TRBD1 as D (5 bases). The ends were cut back, 4 bases at V and 2 bases at J, with 13 bases in the middle. Germline V lookup: CDR1 SGHDN, CDR2 FVKESK. This CDR3 is 15 amino acids long. CDR3 sequence: CASSPTQGFTDTQYF. CDR3 nucleotide sequence: TGTGCCAGCAGCCCGACCCAGGGTTTCACAGATACGCAGTATTTT.

The rearrangement joins TRBV4-2 to TRBJ2-3, with 11 bases fitting TRBD1. The junction had 5 bases not matched to a gene; V was cut back by 3 bases and J by 3 bases. Germline CDR1 and CDR2: LGHNA and YNFKEQ. This CDR3 has 16 residues. The CDR3 loop reads CASSQGDRGKTDTQYF. The CDR3, as DNA: TGTGCCAGCAGCCAGGGGGACAGGGGGAAAACAGATACGCAGTATTTT.

The chain carries TRBV5-6 and TRBJ1-6; unclear D gene. The ends were cut back, 3 bases at V and 0 bases at J, with 16 bases in the middle. The CDR3 covers 18 residues. Germline values: CDR1 SGHDT, CDR2 YYEEEE. The CDR3 is CASSSLSDGSSYNSPLHF. The CDR3 region has the DNA TGTGCCAGCAGCTCCCTCTCGGACGGGAGCTCCTATAATTCACCCCTCCACTTT.

The chain has TRBV11-2 and TRBJ2-5; TRBD1 matches 9 bases. Germline CDR1 SGHAT, CDR2 FQNNGV. V shed 0 bases and J 1 base; nucleotides not matched to a gene: 9. The CDR3 covers 18 residues. The DNA of the CDR3 is TGTGCCAGCAGCTTAGATTTTAGGACAGGGGTGCCCCAAGAGACCCAGTACTTC. Translated: CASSLDFRTGVPQETQYF.

The V gene is TRBV27, the J gene TRBJ1-1, with 9 bases aligning to TRBD1. The CDR3 runs to 19 residues. V shed 0 bases, J shed 0 bases, and the junction held 11 bases outside the gene matches. In germline, CDR1 is MNHEY, CDR2 SMNVEV (reference sequence). This chain's CDR3 is CASSLSAGQGLVLNTEAFF. CDR3 DNA: TGTGCCAGCAGTTTATCGGCGGGACAGGGTCTTGTGTTGAACACTGAAGCTTTCTTT.

The chain links TRBV30 to TRBJ1-2, with D possibly matching TRBD1 (5 bases). The CDR3 spans 12 residues. Per germline, CDR1 GTSNPN and CDR2 SVGIG (reference sequence). V lost 2 bases, J lost 6 bases, and 10 bases lay in between. DNA of the CDR3: TGTGCCTGGAGTTCGACAGTCGATGGCTACACCTTC. This translates into CAWSSTVDGYTF.

The V gene is TRBV28, the J gene TRBJ1-5, with D unclear. CDR1 and CDR2 from the germline V gene are MDHEN and SYDVKM. Trimming removed 7 bases from V and 4 bases from J, with 8 bases in between. The CDR3 sequence is 12 residues long. The CDR3 sequence is CASTNGNQPQHF. CDR3 bases: TGTGCCAGCACCAACGGGAATCAGCCCCAGCATTTT.

This chain links TRBV3-1 (or the pseudogene TRBV3-2) with TRBJ1-1, with 7 bases aligning to TRBD1. V gave up 4 bases and J gave up 3 bases; unmatched junction bases: 8. CDR3 length equals 15 residues. Germline lookup yields CDR1 LGHDT and CDR2 YNNKEL (reference sequence). The CDR3 region has the DNA TGTGCCAGCAGCCCATACAGGGGATGGGACACTGAAGCTTTCTTT. This sequence encodes CASSPYRGWDTEAFF.

The V and J genes are TRBV28 and TRBJ1-6; a weak D match, TRBD1 (6 bases). The CDR3 totals 14 residues. Germline V CDR1 and CDR2: MDHEN, SYDVKM. The V gene lost 6 bases and the J gene lost 9 bases, with 15 bases spanning the gap. The CDR3 is CASRPGVFSSPLHF. CDR3 coding DNA: TGTGCCAGCAGGCCAGGGGTTTTTAGTTCACCCCTCCACTTT. The full variable domain, its missing parts supplied by reference TRBV28 and TRBJ1-6, is DVKVTQSSRYLVKRTGEKVFLECVQDMDHENMFWYRQDPGLGLRLIYFSYDVKMKEKGDIPEGYSVSREKKERFSLILESASTNQTSMYLCASRPGVFSSPLHFGNGTRLTVT.

In its sample, this clone was seen once. The CDR3 is CASSKAAAVNYEQYF. CDR3 bases: TGTGCCAGCAGCAAAGCGGCAGCCGTTAACTACGAGCAGTACTTC. V is TRBV21-1 and J is TRBJ2-7. TRBV21-1 constitutes a pseudogene. The CDR3 is 15 residues long.

The chain links TRBV29-1 to TRBJ2-7; 7 bases are shared with TRBD1. J gave up 2 bases and V 5 bases, and 6 bases lay outside the gene matches. The CDR3 spans 13 residues. Germline CDR1 reads SQVTM; CDR2 reads ANQGSEA. In DNA form, the CDR3 reads TGCAGCGTTACTGGGACAGTTCCCTACGAGCAGTACTTC. Translation gives CSVTGTVPYEQYF.